Listed here are 22 T cell receptor beta chains from one sample, sequenced in a study of shared clonotypes between healthy human individuals. The data were produced by immunoSEQ multiplex PCR, yet TCRdb's version contains in-frame clones alone and is incomplete. The data show 450,000 to 600,000 clones, about four fifths seen once. The material sequenced was PBMCs. The receptors come from a woman in her forties in good health. Some clones in this sample may be carry-over from other donors' samples.

The gene calls are TRBV19 and TRBJ1-2; 7 nucleotides match TRBD1. V lost 7 bases and J lost 5; bases outside the gene matches: 19. Germline V gene sequence: CDR1 LNHDA, CDR2 SQIVND (reference sequence). This CDR3 has 17 amino acids. As DNA, the CDR3 is TGTGCCAGTACCCATTCCACCCTCGGGACAGCGCGATATGGCTACACCTTC. Its translation is CASTHSTLGTARYGYTF.

This sequence joins TRBV6-1 and TRBJ2-1; tentative D call: TRBD2 (6 bases). This CDR3 has 12 amino acids. V lost 6 bases, J lost 8 bases, and 11 bases lay in between. Per germline, CDR1 MNHNS and CDR2 SASEGT. The CDR3 nucleotides read TGTGCCAGCAGCGAAAGGAGGGATGAGCAGTTCTTC. It is translated as CASSERRDEQFF.

Of note for this clone: A read error may produce the germline difference seen at one junction end. This CDR3 is also generated by other DNA sequences in the sample. The chain uses TRBV4-1 and TRBJ2-1, with D perhaps TRBD2 (5 bases). The germline gives CDR1 MGHRA, CDR2 YSYEKL. The CDR3 loop spans 14 amino acids. The chain's CDR3 is CASSHPGKSHEQFF. The CDR3 nucleotides are TGTGCCAGCAGCCACCCGGGGAAGAGTCATGAGCAGTTCTTC.

V is TRBV27 and J is TRBJ2-2, with no clear D. V was clipped by 2 bases and J by 6 bases, with 16 bases between them. The CDR3 sequence is 16 residues long. Germline CDR1 reads MNHEY; CDR2 reads SMNVEV (reference sequence). This chain's CDR3 is CASSLVGTVVPGELFF. CDR3 nucleotides: TGTGCCAGCAGTTTAGTTGGAACCGTTGTCCCCGGGGAGCTGTTTTTT.

This chain connects TRBV5-5 to TRBJ1-3; 9 bases fit TRBD1. This CDR3 contains 16 residues. Germline V gene lookup returns CDR1 SGHKS and CDR2 YYEKEE (reference sequence). With 4 bases clipped from V and 4 bases from J, the junction kept 9 bases outside the gene matches. The CDR3 bases are TGTGCCAGCAGCATTACCGGGACAGGGACGGGAAACACCATATATTTT. It is translated as CASSITGTGTGNTIYF.

The chain couples TRBV7-2 to TRBJ1-5, with a tentative D call TRBD1 (5 bases). Between the trimmed V and J ends, which lost 5 bases and 7 bases, there was a span of 15 bases. The V gene's germline CDR1 is SGHTA and CDR2 FQGNSA. The CDR3 consists of 14 residues. The CDR3 DNA follows: TGTGCCAGCAGCCCCAGTGGCGGGGGGCAGCCCCAGCATTTT. This gives the protein CASSPSGGGQPQHF. Combining the CDR3 with reference TRBV7-2 and TRBJ1-5 gives the whole variable domain GAGVSQSPSNKVTEKGKDVELRCDPISGHTALYWYRQSLGQGLEFLIYFQGNSAPDKSGLPSDRFSAERTGGSVSTLTIQRTQQEDSAVYLCASSPSGGGQPQHFGDGTRLSIL.

The chain is built from TRBV28 and TRBJ1-5; D not certain. Trimming took 2 bases from V and 5 from J, leaving 4 bases between them. The CDR3 has 12 amino acids. CDR1 and CDR2 (germline): MDHEN, SYDVKM. Written as DNA, the CDR3 is TGTGCCAGCAGTTTACGGTATCAGCCCCAGCATTTT. It yields the protein CASSLRYQPQHF.

This clone showed up just a few times. The gene calls are TRBV10-1 and TRBJ2-7, with D perhaps TRBD2 (6 bases). Germline V CDR1 and CDR2: WNHNN, SYGVQD (reference sequence). This CDR3 has 13 amino acids. Trimming removed 4 bases from V and 7 bases from J, with 14 bases in between. The CDR3 DNA sequence: TGCGCCAGCAGTGGGACCGATCGGGAGGAGCAGTACTTC. Its protein is CASSGTDREEQYF.

The CDR3 DNA sequence: TGTGCCAGTAGTACTAGCGGGAGGAAAGGGGGATCCTACGAGCAGTACTTC. Encoded protein: CASSTSGRKGGSYEQYF. This chain uses TRBV19 with TRBJ2-7; 11 positions match TRBD2. The V gene's germline CDR1 is LNHDA and CDR2 SQIVND (reference sequence). V lost 4 bases and J lost 1; bases outside the gene matches: 9. CDR3 length: 17 residues. Full variable domain (remainder filled in from reference TRBV19 and TRBJ2-7): DGGITQSPKYLFRKEGQNVTLSCEQNLNHDAMYWYRQDPGQGLRLIYYSQIVNDFQKGDIAEGYSVSREKKESFPLTVTSAQKNPTAFYLCASSTSGRKGGSYEQYFGPGTRLTVT.

The chain recombines TRBV7-3 with TRBJ2-5; 9 bases are a match to TRBD2. Germline loops: CDR1 SGHTA, CDR2 FQGTGA. The V gene end was trimmed by 5 bases and the J gene end by 7 bases; junction bases not matched to a gene: 14. The length of the CDR3 is 16 residues. CDR3 in amino acids: CASSLTSGEGKGTQYF. DNA for the CDR3: TGTGCCAGCAGCCTGACTAGCGGCGAGGGAAAAGGGACCCAGTACTTC.

The V gene is TRBV28, the J gene TRBJ2-5; TRBD1 or TRBD2 may be the D gene (6 bases each). V was clipped by 1 base and J by 6 bases, with 15 bases between them. This CDR3 is built from 15 residues. Germline CDR1 is MDHEN and CDR2 is SYDVKM. The CDR3 is CASSLSGGRGKTQYF. The CDR3 region has the DNA TGTGCCAGCAGTTTATCTGGGGGCCGGGGGAAGACCCAGTACTTC.

V is TRBV25-1 and J is TRBJ1-2, with TRBD1 identical over 8 bases. The length of the CDR3 is 16 residues. CDR1 MGHDK and CDR2 SYGVNS come from the germline V gene. Losses at the gene ends were 0 bases for V and 7 bases for J; bases not matched to a gene: 10. CDR3 protein: CASSEYGGRGPGGYTF. In DNA form, the CDR3 reads TGTGCCAGCAGTGAATATGGGGGCAGGGGGCCGGGTGGCTACACCTTC.

This chain connects TRBV7-2 to TRBJ2-3; 12 positions match TRBD2. The CDR3 contains 19 residues. V lost 5 bases and J lost 1; bases outside the gene matches: 13. The germline CDR1 and CDR2 sequences are SGHTA and FQGNSA. The CDR3 region is CASSLRASGRARGTDTQYF. The CDR3 bases are TGTGCCAGCAGCCTCAGGGCTAGCGGGAGGGCCCGAGGCACAGATACGCAGTATTTT.

On this clone itself: The same CDR3 is also encoded by other DNA sequences in this sample. The gene calls are TRBV6-5 and TRBJ2-5; the D gene is possibly TRBD2 (5 bases). The V end was cut by 3 bases, the J end by 1 base, with 6 bases between. CDR1 is MNHEY and CDR2 is SVGAGI in the germline V gene. This CDR3 has 13 residues. DNA of the CDR3: TGTGCCAGCAGTTATCGGGGCCAAGAGACCCAGTACTTC. It yields the protein CASSYRGQETQYF.

The chain links TRBV28 to TRBJ2-5, with TRBD1 matching over 7 bases. The CDR3 covers 13 residues. With V trimmed by 7 bases and J by 5 bases, 7 bases remained unmatched. From germline, CDR1 is MDHEN and CDR2 SYDVKM. The CDR3 reads CASKEGARETQYF. CDR3 nucleotide sequence: TGTGCCAGCAAAGAGGGGGCAAGGGAGACCCAGTACTTC.

The V and J genes are TRBV25-1 and TRBJ1-3; D gene ambiguous. The V gene lost 2 bases and the J gene lost 2 bases, with 4 bases spanning the gap. Germline V lookup: CDR1 MGHDK, CDR2 SYGVNS. The CDR3 length is 13 residues. In nucleotides, the CDR3 is TGTGCCAGCAGTGAAATAGCTGGAAACACCATATATTTT. It yields the protein CASSEIAGNTIYF.

The J gene is TRBJ2-7, the V gene TRBV6-6; maybe TRBD2 (6 bases). The CDR3 is 15 residues long. Looked up from germline, CDR1 is MNHNY and CDR2 is SVGAGI (reference sequence). The ends were cut back, 2 bases at V and 4 bases at J, with 15 bases in the middle. The CDR3 here is CASSYGGVYFYEQYF. CDR3 DNA: TGTGCCAGCAGTTACGGCGGGGTCTACTTTTACGAGCAGTACTTC.

The chain recombines TRBV6-1 with TRBJ2-5, with a weak D call TRBD2 (6 bases). Trimming took off 4 bases at V and 4 bases at J, with 16 bases between the two ends. Germline V gene data show CDR1 as MNHNS and CDR2 as SASEGT. The CDR3 consists of 15 residues. The CDR3 loop is CASSGQGAGGETQYF. CDR3 nucleotides: TGTGCCAGCAGTGGACAAGGGGCCGGGGGAGAGACCCAGTACTTC.

The rearrangement joins TRBV28 to TRBJ2-7, with 10 bases matching TRBD1. V lost 5 bases, J lost 4 bases, and 8 bases stayed unmatched. The CDR3 has 15 residues. Germline V gene sequence: CDR1 MDHEN, CDR2 SYDVKM. The CDR3 coding sequence is TGTGCCAGCAGTGCCCCCGGGACAGGGGAGTACGAGCAGTACTTC. Translated: CASSAPGTGEYEQYF.

The chain links TRBV29-1 to TRBJ2-5, with 8 bases aligning to TRBD2. The CDR3 consists of 13 residues. V gave up 2 bases and J gave up 5 bases; unmatched junction bases: 4. Germline-derived CDR1 and CDR2 are SQVTM and ANQGSEA. The CDR3 nucleotides read TGCAGCGTTGAAAAGGGACTAGAGGAGACCCAGTACTTC. This sequence encodes CSVEKGLEETQYF. The whole variable domain, filled in from reference TRBV29-1 and TRBJ2-5, reads SAVISQKPSRDICQRGTSLTIQCQVDSQVTMMFWYRQQPGQSLTLIATANQGSEATYESGFVIDKFPISRPNLTFSTLTVSNMSPEDSSIYLCSVEKGLEETQYFGPGTRLLVL.

The chain links TRBV6-5 to TRBJ1-1; possibly TRBD1 for D (5 bases). This CDR3 is 11 amino acids long. Looked up from germline, CDR1 is MNHEY and CDR2 is SVGAGI. V lost 6 bases to trimming and J lost 6 bases, with 8 bases between them. The CDR3 coding sequence is TGTGCCAGCAGGACAGTTCCTGAAGCTTTCTTT. It translates to CASRTVPEAFF.

This clone was counted only a few times. The rearrangement uses TRBV28 and TRBJ2-1, with D possibly matching TRBD2 (6 bases). Looked up from germline, CDR1 is MDHEN and CDR2 is SYDVKM. The ends were cut back, 4 bases at V and 7 bases at J, with 23 bases in the middle. The CDR3 spans 17 residues. CDR3 bases: TGTGCCAGCAGTTCATCCGCCGCCTCGGGAGTTCGTAATGAGCAGTTCTTC. Amino acids: CASSSSAASGVRNEQFF.